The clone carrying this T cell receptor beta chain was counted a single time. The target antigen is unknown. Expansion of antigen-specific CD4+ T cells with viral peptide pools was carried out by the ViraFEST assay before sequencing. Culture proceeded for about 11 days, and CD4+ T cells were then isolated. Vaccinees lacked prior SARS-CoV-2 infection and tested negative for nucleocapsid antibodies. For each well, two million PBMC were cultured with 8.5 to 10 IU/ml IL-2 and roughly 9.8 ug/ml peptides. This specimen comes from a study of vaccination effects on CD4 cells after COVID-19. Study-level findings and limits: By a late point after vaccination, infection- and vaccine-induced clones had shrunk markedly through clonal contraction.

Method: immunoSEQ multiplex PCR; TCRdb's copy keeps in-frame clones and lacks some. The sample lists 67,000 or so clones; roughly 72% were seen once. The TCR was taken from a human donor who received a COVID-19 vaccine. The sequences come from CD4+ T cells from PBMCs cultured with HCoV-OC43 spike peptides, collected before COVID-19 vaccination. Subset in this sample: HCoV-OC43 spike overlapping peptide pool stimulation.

CDR3 bases: TGTGCCAGCAGCCCCCATGGACAGGGGGGGCTTCAGCCCCAGCATTTT. Translation: CASSPHGQGGLQPQHF. This sequence joins TRBV3-1 (or the pseudogene TRBV3-2) and TRBJ1-5; TRBD1 matches 10 bases. Germline V CDR1 and CDR2: LGHDT, YNNKEL (reference sequence). There are 16 residues in the CDR3. The junction had 9 bases not matched to a gene; V was cut back by 4 bases and J by 6 bases.